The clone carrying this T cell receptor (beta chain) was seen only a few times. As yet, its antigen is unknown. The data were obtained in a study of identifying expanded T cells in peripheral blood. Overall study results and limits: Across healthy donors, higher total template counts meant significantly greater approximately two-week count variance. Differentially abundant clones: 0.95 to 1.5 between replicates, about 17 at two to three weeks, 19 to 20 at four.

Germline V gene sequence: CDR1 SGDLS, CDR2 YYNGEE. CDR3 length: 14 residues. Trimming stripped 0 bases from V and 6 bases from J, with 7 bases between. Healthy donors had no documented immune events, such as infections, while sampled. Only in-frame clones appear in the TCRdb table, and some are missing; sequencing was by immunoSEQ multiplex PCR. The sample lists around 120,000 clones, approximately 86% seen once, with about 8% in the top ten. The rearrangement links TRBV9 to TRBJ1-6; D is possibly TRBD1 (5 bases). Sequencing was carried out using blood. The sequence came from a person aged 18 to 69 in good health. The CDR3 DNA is TGTGCCAGCAGCGTAGGACAGCTTAATTCACCCCTCCACTTT. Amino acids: CASSVGQLNSPLHF.